Shown below are 10 T cell receptor beta chains from a single sample sequenced in a study of Ad26.COV2.S vaccination and SARS-CoV-2 variants. Treatment denoted: about 20 received Ad26.COV2.S at low or high dose, single or two shots; about 5 received placebo; per-sample allocation not given. Repertoires come from day 63 after the first vaccine or placebo injection. The table came from immunoSEQ multiplex PCR; TCRdb's copy has only in-frame clones and leaves some out. The sample carries 400,000 to 500,000 clones, 80% to 90% recorded once. This material consisted of peripheral blood, taken in a trial of Ad26.COV2.S vaccine versus placebo. These receptors came from a person between 18 and 65 years old who received the Ad26.COV2.S COVID-19 vaccine or a placebo.

The CDR3 sequence is CAWSGRPGRGNYGYTF. As DNA, the CDR3 is TGTGCCTGGAGCGGGAGACCGGGACGGGGAAACTATGGCTACACCTTC. The chain carries TRBV30 and TRBJ1-2; perhaps TRBD1 as D (5 bases). Trimming stripped 3 bases from V and 2 bases from J, with 19 bases between. CDR1 and CDR2 from the germline V gene are GTSNPN and SVGIG (reference sequence). The CDR3 has 16 residues. The full variable domain, its missing parts supplied by reference TRBV30 and TRBJ1-2, is SQTIHQWPATLVQPVGSPLSLECTVEGTSNPNLYWYRQAAGRGLQLLFYSVGIGQISSEVPQNLSASRPQDRQFILSSKKLLLSDSGFYLCAWSGRPGRGNYGYTFGSGTRLTVV.

The rearrangement uses TRBV5-1 and TRBJ2-6; 7 bases map to TRBD1. CDR1 is SGHRS, CDR2 YFSETQ, per germline. The V segment lost 2 bases and the J segment 2 bases; nucleotides outside the gene matches: 4. This CDR3 is 16 amino acids long. CDR3 coding DNA: TGCGCCAGCAGCTTTGGGACAGCTCCTGGGGCCAACGTCCTGACTTTC. It specifies CASSFGTAPGANVLTF.

The table lists this clone with a count of one. The chain has TRBV11-2 and TRBJ1-2; 7 bases match TRBD1. Trimming took 1 base from V and 4 from J; bases not matched to a gene: 3. The length of the CDR3 is 14 residues. Germline assignment: CDR1 SGHAT and CDR2 FQNNGV. Here the CDR3 reads CASSLAHRGYGYTF. Here the CDR3 DNA reads TGTGCCAGCAGCTTAGCCCACAGGGGCTATGGCTACACCTTC.

J is TRBJ1-4 and V is TRBV19; D is undetermined. Trimming took 5 bases from V and 0 from J, leaving 10 bases between them. The CDR3 consists of 15 residues. Looked up from germline, CDR1 is LNHDA and CDR2 is SQIVND (reference sequence). The CDR3 DNA sequence: TGTGCCAGTAGTCCCACAGCCGCAACTAATGAAAAACTGTTTTTT. It translates to CASSPTAATNEKLFF.

This sequence joins TRBV3-1 (or the pseudogene TRBV3-2) and TRBJ1-1; TRBD1 is a possible D gene (5 bases). The V end was cut by 4 bases, the J end by 4 bases, with 16 bases between. This CDR3 has 15 residues. The V gene's germline CDR1 is LGHDT and CDR2 YNNKEL (reference sequence). In nucleotides, the CDR3 is TGTGCCAGCAGCCGACGGGAGGACATGGCCACTGAAGCTTTCTTT. Translating gives CASSRREDMATEAFF.

This sequence joins TRBV5-1 and TRBJ2-7; D is unresolved. Trimming removed 0 bases at V and 0 bases at J, with 7 bases between. The V gene's germline CDR1 is SGHRS and CDR2 YFSETQ. CDR3 length: 14 residues. The CDR3 nucleotides read TGCGCCAGCAGCTTGGGCGCGGCCTCCTACGAGCAGTACTTC. Its protein is CASSLGAASYEQYF.

J is TRBJ2-2 and V is TRBV9, with D possibly being TRBD1 or TRBD2 (5 bases each). With 5 bases removed from V and 3 bases from J, the gap between germline ends came to 11 bases. The length of the CDR3 is 14 residues. The germline CDR1 and CDR2 sequences are SGDLS and YYNGEE. The CDR3 nucleotides are TGTGCCAGCAGGAAGGGACGGTACACCGGGGAGCTGTTTTTT. It codes for CASRKGRYTGELFF.

This clone was seen only a few times. The J gene is TRBJ1-6, the V gene TRBV6-1; D ambiguous. The CDR3 is 13 residues long. CDR1 and CDR2 (germline): MNHNS, SASEGT. Trimming took off 3 bases at V and 7 bases at J, with 7 bases between the two ends. The CDR3 spells CASSDSLNSPLHF. The DNA of the CDR3 is TGTGCCAGCAGTGACAGCCTGAATTCACCCCTCCACTTT.

The J gene is TRBJ1-1, the V gene TRBV19; D remains unclear. From germline, CDR1 is LNHDA and CDR2 SQIVND (reference sequence). V was pared by 0 bases and J by 6 bases, with 11 bases between. The CDR3 spans 14 residues. The CDR3 region is CASSIDLLGAEAFF. The DNA for the CDR3 is TGTGCCAGTAGTATAGATTTACTGGGCGCTGAAGCTTTCTTT.

CDR3 nucleotides: TGTGCCAGCAGCTTCTTTTTGAACACTGAAGCTTTCTTT. It specifies CASSFFLNTEAFF. The V and J genes are TRBV5-6 and TRBJ1-1; D gene uncertain. Between the trimmed V and J ends, which lost 2 bases and 0 bases, there was a span of 5 bases. The CDR3 has 13 amino acids. Germline-derived CDR1 and CDR2 are SGHDT and YYEEEE.